The next 15 T cell receptor beta chains were all read from a single sample in a study of blood T cell repertoires in COVID-19. Method: immunoSEQ multiplex PCR; TCRdb's copy keeps in-frame clones and lacks some. The sample lists around 280,000 clones; more than 75% were seen once. Sequencing was performed on peripheral blood. The source of these receptors is a woman in her thirties who had recovered from COVID-19.

The chain joins TRBV5-4 to TRBJ2-7; perhaps TRBD1 as D (6 bases). Germline V gene lookup returns CDR1 SGHNT and CDR2 YYREEE (reference sequence). V was shortened by 0 bases and J by 5 bases, with 9 bases between the two germline ends. The CDR3 runs to 13 residues. This CDR3 reads CASSLAPGDEQYF. The CDR3 bases are TGTGCCAGCAGCTTGGCCCCAGGGGACGAGCAGTACTTC.

The gene calls are TRBV19 and TRBJ2-3; TRBD2 is a possible D gene (6 bases). With 7 bases removed from V and 3 bases from J, the gap between germline ends came to 11 bases. Germline V gene sequence: CDR1 LNHDA, CDR2 SQIVND (reference sequence). The CDR3 has 13 residues. The CDR3 region is CASMTGVTDTQYF. The CDR3 bases are TGTGCCAGTATGACGGGAGTAACAGATACGCAGTATTTT.

This clone was seen more than once but under ten times. This chain uses TRBV7-9 with TRBJ1-2; 10 positions match TRBD1. Germline lookup yields CDR1 SEHNR and CDR2 FQNEAQ (reference sequence). This CDR3 region has 15 residues. Germline trimming cut 5 bases from V and 4 bases from J; bases unmatched to any gene: 7. The CDR3 loop is CASSRPTGGVYGYTF. In DNA, the CDR3 is TGTGCCAGCAGCCGCCCGACAGGGGGCGTCTATGGCTACACCTTC.

This CDR3 reads CASSAEAVGETQYF. CDR3 DNA: TGTGCCAGCAGCGCGGAGGCTGTGGGAGAGACCCAGTACTTC. The chain couples TRBV7-2 to TRBJ2-5, with D possibly being TRBD2 (5 bases). The V end was cut by 5 bases, the J end by 4 bases, with 14 bases between. Germline V CDR1 and CDR2: SGHTA, FQGNSA. This CDR3 has 14 amino acids.

The chain has TRBV27 and TRBJ1-1; TRBD1 might be the D (6 bases). This CDR3 region has 14 residues. Germline V gene lookup returns CDR1 MNHEY and CDR2 SMNVEV (reference sequence). V shed 6 bases and J shed 3 bases, with 14 bases lying between them. In DNA, the CDR3 is TGTGCCAGCAGCCTAGGGGGAGTGGACACTGAAGCTTTCTTT. It translates to CASSLGGVDTEAFF.

The V call is TRBV7-2, the J call TRBJ2-7; D is possibly TRBD2 (6 bases). Germline lookup yields CDR1 SGHTA and CDR2 FQGNSA. The length of the CDR3 is 13 residues. V was clipped by 0 bases and J by 6 bases, with 9 bases between them. This CDR3 is CASSLAGGGEQYF. In nucleotides, the CDR3 is TGTGCCAGCAGCTTAGCCGGGGGAGGCGAGCAGTACTTC.

The V gene is TRBV4-1, the J gene TRBJ1-2; the D gene is possibly TRBD1 (6 bases). The germline V and J ends were trimmed by 1 base and 8 bases, with 17 bases remaining between them. This CDR3 is 15 amino acids long. Germline loops: CDR1 MGHRA, CDR2 YSYEKL. CDR3 sequence reads: CASSQVLPGEGGYTF. As DNA, the CDR3 is TGCGCCAGCAGCCAAGTATTACCAGGGGAAGGAGGCTACACCTTC.

V usage is TRBV11-2 and J usage is TRBJ1-1; perhaps TRBD1 as D (6 bases). The CDR3 has 16 amino acids. From germline, CDR1 is SGHAT and CDR2 FQNNGV. V was trimmed by 3 bases and J by 4 bases, leaving 18 bases between them. The CDR3 DNA sequence: TGTGCCAGCAGCTTGACCCCCCGCACAGGGAGCACTGAAGCTTTCTTT. It specifies CASSLTPRTGSTEAFF. Based on the CDR3 plus reference TRBV11-2 and TRBJ1-1, the full variable domain is EAGVAQSPRYKIIEKRQSVAFWCNPISGHATLYWYQQILGQGPKLLIQFQNNGVVDDSQLPKDRFSAERLKGVDSTLKIQPAKLEDSAVYLCASSLTPRTGSTEAFFGQGTRLTVV.

The chain is built from TRBV10-2 and TRBJ2-3; 8 nucleotides match TRBD2. V trimming: 0 bases; J trimming: 2 bases; junction bases outside the gene matches: 10. Germline CDR1 and CDR2: WSHSY and SAAADI. The CDR3 contains 18 residues. The CDR3 region has the DNA TGCGCCAGCAGTGAGTCCGGGAGGGGGAGGGCCCTCACAGATACGCAGTATTTT. This translates into CASSESGRGRALTDTQYF.

The chain carries TRBV5-4 and TRBJ2-7; weak D call: TRBD2 (6 bases). V was clipped by 2 bases and J by 2 bases, with 14 bases between them. Germline loops: CDR1 SGHNT, CDR2 YYREEE (reference sequence). The CDR3 covers 15 residues. The CDR3: CASSLAGDPPYEQYF. The CDR3 DNA sequence: TGTGCCAGCAGCTTAGCGGGCGACCCCCCCTACGAGCAGTACTTC.

J is TRBJ2-1 and V is TRBV7-3, with 8 positions matching TRBD1. The germline V gene encodes CDR1 SGHTA and CDR2 FQGTGA. This CDR3 contains 13 residues. Unmatched junction bases numbered 6, after V lost 5 bases and J lost 9 bases. DNA of the CDR3: TGTGCCAGCAGCGTGACAGGGGATGGTGAGCAGTTCTTC. Protein product: CASSVTGDGEQFF.

This sequence joins TRBV30 and TRBJ1-3, with a weak D call TRBD1 (6 bases). The CDR3 loop spans 13 amino acids. In germline, CDR1 is GTSNPN, CDR2 SVGIG (reference sequence). Trimming pared 6 bases from V and 2 bases from J, leaving 11 bases between. CDR3 DNA sequence: TGTGCCTGTACAGGGATGGCTGGAAACACCATATATTTT. This sequence encodes CACTGMAGNTIYF.

The rearrangement joins TRBV27 to TRBJ1-4, with a weak D call TRBD1 (6 bases). Trimming took 6 bases from V and 0 from J, leaving 11 bases between them. Germline V gives CDR1 MNHEY, CDR2 SMNVEV (reference sequence). This CDR3 has 15 residues. CDR3 bases: TGTGCCAGCAGCCGTGGACAGACAACTAATGAAAAACTGTTTTTT. Its translation: CASSRGQTTNEKLFF.

The CDR3 DNA is TGTGCCAGCATCCCCGACGGGGACAGGGGGCCCAGCGAGCAGTACTTC. Its translation: CASIPDGDRGPSEQYF. J is TRBJ2-7 and V is TRBV2, with 12 bases that match TRBD1. Losses at the gene ends were 7 bases for V and 6 bases for J; bases not matched to a gene: 13. This CDR3 has 16 residues. Germline CDR1 is SNHLY and CDR2 is FYNNEI.

This clone was seen more than once but under ten times. The chain has TRBV19 and TRBJ1-3; TRBD1 might be the D (5 bases). This CDR3 has 17 amino acids. The V end lost 5 bases, the J end lost 0 bases, and 17 bases lay between the germline ends. The germline V gene has CDR1 LNHDA and CDR2 SQIVND (reference sequence). The CDR3 DNA sequence: TGTGCCAGTAGTGCATGGAGACAGCCGGGCTCTGGAAACACCATATATTTT. Translated: CASSAWRQPGSGNTIYF.